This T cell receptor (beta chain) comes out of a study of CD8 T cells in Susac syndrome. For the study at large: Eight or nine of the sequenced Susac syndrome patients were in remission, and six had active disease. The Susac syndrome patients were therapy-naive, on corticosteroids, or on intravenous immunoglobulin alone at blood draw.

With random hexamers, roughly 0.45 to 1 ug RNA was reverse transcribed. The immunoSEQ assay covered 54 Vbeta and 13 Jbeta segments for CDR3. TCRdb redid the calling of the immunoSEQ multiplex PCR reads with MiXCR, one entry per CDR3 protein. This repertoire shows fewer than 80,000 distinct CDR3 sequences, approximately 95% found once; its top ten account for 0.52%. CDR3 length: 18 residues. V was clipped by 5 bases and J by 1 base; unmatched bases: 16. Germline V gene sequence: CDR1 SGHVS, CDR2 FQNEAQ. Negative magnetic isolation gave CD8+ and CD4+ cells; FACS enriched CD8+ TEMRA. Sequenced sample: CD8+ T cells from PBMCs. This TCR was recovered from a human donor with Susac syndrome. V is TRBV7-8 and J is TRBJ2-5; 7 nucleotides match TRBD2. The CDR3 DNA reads TGTGCCAGCAGCGTGGGGGGGAGCATAGAGGTGCTCCAAGAGACCCAGTACTTC. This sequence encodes CASSVGGSIEVLQETQYF.